This TCR beta chain was sequenced during a study of T cell responses to AZD1222 COVID-19 vaccine. General study points: All repertoire sampling was performed exclusively after the peak T cell response. Spike-specific TCR breadth and depth both grew after two AZD1222 doses. Clonal diversity may have been underestimated, and the donors were mostly white British, with more females than males. Only six AZD1222 recipients tested seropositive at baseline.

V gave up 0 bases and J gave up 4 bases, with 4 bases separating them. The CDR3 sequence is 12 residues long. Germline assignment: CDR1 SGHRS and CDR2 YFSETQ. TCRdb keeps only in-frame clones here, not all; method: immunoSEQ multiplex PCR. The sample holds around 100,000 clones; 80% to 90% are singletons and the top ten take 9.5% to 13%. Details on this clone: The antigen remains undetermined.

The input for sequencing was peripheral blood, taken 28 days after the second AZD1222 dose. This receptor was obtained from an adult who received the AZD1222 COVID-19 vaccine. The chain recombines TRBV5-1 with TRBJ1-2; D gene ambiguous. The CDR3 loop is CASSLGAYGYTF. The CDR3, as DNA: TGCGCCAGCAGCTTGGGGGCCTATGGCTACACCTTC.